The 9 T cell receptor beta chains below come from one sample, sequenced in a study of T cell repertoires in cytomegalovirus infection. TCRdb reanalysed the reads using MiXCR and keeps one entry per CDR3 protein. The sample lists some 270,000 distinct CDR3 sequences; approximately 22% were seen once. Antigens for these TCRs are unknown. The sample in question was cultured PBMCs, obtained from culture after CMV antigen stimulation. The receptors shown here come from a human donor in good health (CMV status not recorded). Some clones in this sample may be carry-over from other donors' samples.

This clonotype was counted many times. The chain joins TRBV7-9 to TRBJ1-2, with 7 bases fitting TRBD1. V lost 2 bases, J lost 8 bases, and 2 bases stayed unmatched. The CDR3 contains 12 residues. Per germline, CDR1 SEHNR and CDR2 FQNEAQ (reference sequence). The CDR3 DNA reads as TGTGCCAGCAGCTTACTAGGGGGCGGCTACACCTTC. Its translation is CASSLLGGGYTF.

This clonotype came up many times. J is TRBJ1-2 and V is TRBV6-2 or TRBV6-3, with D unresolved. Germline CDR1 and CDR2: MNHEY and SVGEGT. The CDR3 contains 13 residues. V lost 2 bases to trimming and J lost 5 bases, with 9 bases between them. CDR3 coding DNA: TGTGCCAGCAGTTACATGGCGGTTTATGGCTACACCTTC. It specifies CASSYMAVYGYTF.

This clonotype was seen at least ten times. The V gene is TRBV20-1, the J gene TRBJ1-5, with D maybe TRBD1 (6 bases). Germline V CDR1 and CDR2: DFQATT, SNEGSKA (reference sequence). The V end lost 6 bases, the J end lost 4 bases, and 10 bases lay between the germline ends. The CDR3 runs 12 residues. The CDR3 sequence is CSALQGNQPQHF. CDR3 DNA sequence: TGCAGTGCCTTACAGGGTAATCAGCCCCAGCATTTT.

This clonotype was detected many times. This chain links TRBV7-2 with TRBJ1-5; D gene ambiguous. V was pared by 0 bases and J by 5 bases, with 2 bases between. The CDR3 runs 12 residues. The germline CDR1 and CDR2 sequences are SGHTA and FQGNSA. Here the CDR3 reads CASSLAHQPQHF. CDR3 in DNA: TGTGCCAGCAGCTTAGCGCATCAGCCCCAGCATTTT.

This clonotype was observed a few times. The genes are TRBV6-2 or TRBV6-3 and TRBJ1-5; D remains unclear. The CDR3 loop spans 15 amino acids. Germline V CDR1 and CDR2: MNHEY, SVGEGT. V was shortened by 0 bases and J by 0 bases, with 6 bases between the two germline ends. The CDR3: CASSYSPLSNQPQHF. Written as DNA, the CDR3 is TGTGCCAGCAGTTACTCTCCGCTTAGCAATCAGCCCCAGCATTTT.

J is TRBJ2-3 and V is TRBV4-1; 13 nucleotides line up with TRBD2. Germline V gene lookup returns CDR1 MGHRA and CDR2 YSYEKL. The CDR3 has 16 amino acids. J gave up 4 bases and V 1 base, and 2 bases lay outside the gene matches. CDR3 coding DNA: TGCGCCAGCAGCCAAGTGGGACTAGCGGGATCAGATACGCAGTATTTT. It is translated as CASSQVGLAGSDTQYF.

This clonotype came up a few times. The chain employs TRBV7-9 and TRBJ2-7, with 9 bases identical to TRBD1. Germline CDR1 SEHNR, CDR2 FQNEAQ (reference sequence). This CDR3 has 17 amino acids. J was trimmed by 5 bases and V by 4 bases; bases with no gene match: 15. CDR3 in amino acids: CASSSLAFRTGVHEQYF. The CDR3 bases are TGTGCCAGCAGCTCCCTTGCCTTTCGGACAGGGGTCCACGAGCAGTACTTC.

This clonotype has at least ten counts. The chain has TRBV6-1 and TRBJ2-7; a possible D gene is TRBD2 (6 bases). The CDR3 covers 15 residues. Germline CDR1 is MNHNS and CDR2 is SASEGT. This chain's CDR3 is CVLPLGGALTYEQYV. CDR3 DNA: TGTGTACTCCCTTTGGGGGGAGCGCTTACCTACGAGCAGTACGTC.

The CDR3 bases are TGTGCCAGCAGCTTAGATCAGGGGATGGAGGAGACCCAGTACTTC. Protein product: CASSLDQGMEETQYF. The rearrangement links TRBV7-2 to TRBJ2-5; maybe TRBD1 (6 bases). The CDR3 has 15 amino acids. CDR1 is SGHTA and CDR2 is FQGNSA in the germline V gene. V was clipped by 1 base and J by 5 bases, with 14 bases between them.